Listed here is a single TCR beta chain. The CDR3 is 15 residues long. V was cut by 4 bases and J by 1 base, with 10 bases left in between. Germline CDR1 is SGHTA and CDR2 is FQGNSA. The data originate from a study of technical replicates of blood from a handful of donors. Clones were sequenced by immunoSEQ multiplex PCR, and TCRdb holds only the in-frame ones, with some missing. The sample carries roughly 100,000 clones, about 96% recorded once. The receptor was isolated from a human donor in good health. The sample comprised T cells isolated from PBMCs. The chain links TRBV7-2 to TRBJ2-2; D gene unclear. Here the CDR3 DNA reads TGTGCCAGCAGCTCAGGTCTGCGGAACACCGGGGAGCTGTTTTTT. Its protein product is CASSSGLRNTGELFF.